Presented here are 14 T cell receptor beta chains from one specimen sequenced in a study of metastatic and nonmetastatic thyroid tumors. All patients were untreated before thyroid surgery. TCRdb recomputed clones from the PCR reads via MiXCR. The sample includes under 4,000 clones, less than 40% of them seen just once. Sequencing was performed on adjacent normal tissue. These TCRs come from a female donor with papillary thyroid cancer or a benign thyroid nodule (not recorded which). Some clones in this sample may be carry-over from other donors' samples.

This rearrangement joins TRBV28 to TRBJ2-2; possible D gene TRBD2, 6 bases. Germline CDR1 reads MDHEN; CDR2 reads SYDVKM. This CDR3 has 16 residues. Trimming stripped 6 bases from V and 6 bases from J, with 20 bases between. The CDR3, as DNA: TGTGCCAGCAGCCGACTAGTCGCTGTGGGGCCCGGGGAGCTGTTTTTT. It encodes CASSRLVAVGPGELFF.

The gene calls are TRBV12-3 or TRBV12-4 and TRBJ1-2; D gene uncertain. This CDR3 has 12 residues. V was shortened by 6 bases and J by 7 bases, with 12 bases between the two germline ends. Written as DNA, the CDR3 is TGTGCCAGCAGCGTACTCCCCGGTGGCTACACCTTC. Encoded protein: CASSVLPGGYTF.

This clone was seen a handful of times. This chain links TRBV6-5 with TRBJ2-7; D is ambiguous. Germline V CDR1 and CDR2: MNHEY, SVGAGI. Trimming cost V 0 bases and J 2 bases, with 11 bases left between them. The CDR3 has 15 amino acids. The chain's CDR3 is CASSYSMQETYEQYF. CDR3 nucleotide sequence: TGTGCCAGCAGTTACTCGATGCAGGAGACCTACGAGCAGTACTTC.

With respect to this clone: Sequence at one end of the junction differs from germline and may be a read error. The chain couples TRBV12-3 or TRBV12-4 to TRBJ1-4, with D possibly being TRBD1 (5 bases). This CDR3 comprises 13 residues. The CDR3 DNA reads as TGTGCCAGAAGTAGGGACCAGAATGAAAAACTCTTTTTT. This translates into CARSRDQNEKLFF.

This clone was observed many times. The V call is TRBV28, the J call TRBJ1-4; 11 nucleotides match TRBD1. Germline V gene data show CDR1 as MDHEN and CDR2 as SYDVKM. Trimming cost V 3 bases and J 3 bases; bases outside gene matches: 0. The CDR3 is 15 amino acids. The CDR3 DNA follows: TGTGCCAGCAGTTTGGGACAGGGGGCTAATGAAAAACTGTTTTTT. This gives the protein CASSLGQGANEKLFF.

This clone is termed medium-sized. This chain uses TRBV10-3 with TRBJ2-1, with 8 positions matching TRBD2. From germline, CDR1 is ENHRY and CDR2 SYGVKD. The ends lost 3 bases at V and 8 bases at J; junction bases unmatched: 12. The CDR3 spans 16 residues. The CDR3 protein is CAISDDKGLVDDEQFF. Written as DNA, the CDR3 is TGTGCCATCAGTGACGACAAGGGACTAGTCGATGATGAGCAGTTCTTC.

Only a few counts were recorded for this clone. A read error may be the cause here, since a much bigger clone is one base away. The chain is built from TRBV7-2 and TRBJ1-1, with a weak D call TRBD1 (5 bases). This CDR3 region has 13 residues. Germline CDR1 SGHTA, CDR2 FQGNSA. Trimming left V 3 bases short and J 5 bases short, with 10 bases between. The CDR3 region is CASSLGGSTEAFF. The CDR3 DNA follows: TGTGCCAGCAGCTTGGGGGGATCGACTGAAGCTTTCTTT.

By share, this clone ranks as large. The rearrangement joins TRBV6-1 to TRBJ2-7; 8 bases are shared with TRBD2. CDR3 size: 16 residues. Germline V gene lookup returns CDR1 MNHNS and CDR2 SASEGT. V trimming: 6 bases; J trimming: 0 bases; junction bases outside the gene matches: 10. The CDR3 DNA reads TGTGCCAGCAGCCAAGGGCGCGGGAGGCCCTCCTACGAGCAGTACTTC. Translation: CASSQGRGRPSYEQYF.

This sequence joins TRBV6-1 and TRBJ2-2, with D unclear. Germline V gene sequence: CDR1 MNHNS, CDR2 SASEGT. CDR3 length equals 15 residues. Trimming cost V 3 bases and J 5 bases, with 13 bases left between them. In DNA form, the CDR3 reads TGTGCCAGCAGTGACGGAACCAAGGGAACCGGGGAGCTGTTTTTT. Its protein product is CASSDGTKGTGELFF.

The chain recombines TRBV2 with TRBJ2-5, with D possibly called TRBD1 or TRBD2 (5 bases each). Germline loops: CDR1 SNHLY, CDR2 FYNNEI. The CDR3 is made up of 13 amino acids. V lost 4 bases to trimming and J lost 5 bases, with 11 bases between them. CDR3 sequence reads: CASSVGGLETQYF. The DNA for the CDR3 is TGTGCCAGCAGTGTTGGGGGTTTGGAGACCCAGTACTTC.

The chain carries TRBV12-3 or TRBV12-4 and TRBJ2-3, with 8 nucleotides matching TRBD2. V lost 6 bases to trimming and J lost 4 bases; unmatched junction nucleotides: 15. This CDR3 contains 17 residues. CDR3 region: CASSLTISGNYPDTQYF. The CDR3 region has the DNA TGTGCCAGCAGCCTTACGATTAGCGGGAACTACCCAGATACGCAGTATTTT.

The chain is built from TRBV28 and TRBJ1-5, with D perhaps matching TRBD1 (5 bases). V was trimmed by 3 bases and J by 12 bases, leaving 15 bases between them. Per the germline V gene, CDR1 is MDHEN and CDR2 is SYDVKM. The CDR3 contains 13 residues. The CDR3 loop reads CASSLQGPKHQHF. The CDR3 nucleotides read TGTGCCAGCAGTTTGCAGGGACCGAAGCACCAGCATTTT.

Only a few counts were recorded for this clone. The chain links TRBV2 to TRBJ2-7, with TRBD1 matching 7 bases. The CDR3 contains 12 residues. The junction had 8 bases not matched to a gene; V was cut back by 10 bases and J by 5 bases. The germline V gene encodes CDR1 SNHLY and CDR2 FYNNEI. This CDR3 reads CATSSGTDEQYF. The DNA of the CDR3 is TGTGCCACTTCTTCCGGGACAGACGAGCAGTACTTC.

As concerns this clone: The junction shows a germline mismatch at one end, possibly a read error. This chain joins TRBV12-3 or TRBV12-4 and TRBJ1-6; D gene unclear. The CDR3 contains 12 residues. This CDR3 is CASSQRDSPLHF. CDR3 nucleotides: TGTGCCAGCAGTCAACGGGATTCACCACTCCACTTT.